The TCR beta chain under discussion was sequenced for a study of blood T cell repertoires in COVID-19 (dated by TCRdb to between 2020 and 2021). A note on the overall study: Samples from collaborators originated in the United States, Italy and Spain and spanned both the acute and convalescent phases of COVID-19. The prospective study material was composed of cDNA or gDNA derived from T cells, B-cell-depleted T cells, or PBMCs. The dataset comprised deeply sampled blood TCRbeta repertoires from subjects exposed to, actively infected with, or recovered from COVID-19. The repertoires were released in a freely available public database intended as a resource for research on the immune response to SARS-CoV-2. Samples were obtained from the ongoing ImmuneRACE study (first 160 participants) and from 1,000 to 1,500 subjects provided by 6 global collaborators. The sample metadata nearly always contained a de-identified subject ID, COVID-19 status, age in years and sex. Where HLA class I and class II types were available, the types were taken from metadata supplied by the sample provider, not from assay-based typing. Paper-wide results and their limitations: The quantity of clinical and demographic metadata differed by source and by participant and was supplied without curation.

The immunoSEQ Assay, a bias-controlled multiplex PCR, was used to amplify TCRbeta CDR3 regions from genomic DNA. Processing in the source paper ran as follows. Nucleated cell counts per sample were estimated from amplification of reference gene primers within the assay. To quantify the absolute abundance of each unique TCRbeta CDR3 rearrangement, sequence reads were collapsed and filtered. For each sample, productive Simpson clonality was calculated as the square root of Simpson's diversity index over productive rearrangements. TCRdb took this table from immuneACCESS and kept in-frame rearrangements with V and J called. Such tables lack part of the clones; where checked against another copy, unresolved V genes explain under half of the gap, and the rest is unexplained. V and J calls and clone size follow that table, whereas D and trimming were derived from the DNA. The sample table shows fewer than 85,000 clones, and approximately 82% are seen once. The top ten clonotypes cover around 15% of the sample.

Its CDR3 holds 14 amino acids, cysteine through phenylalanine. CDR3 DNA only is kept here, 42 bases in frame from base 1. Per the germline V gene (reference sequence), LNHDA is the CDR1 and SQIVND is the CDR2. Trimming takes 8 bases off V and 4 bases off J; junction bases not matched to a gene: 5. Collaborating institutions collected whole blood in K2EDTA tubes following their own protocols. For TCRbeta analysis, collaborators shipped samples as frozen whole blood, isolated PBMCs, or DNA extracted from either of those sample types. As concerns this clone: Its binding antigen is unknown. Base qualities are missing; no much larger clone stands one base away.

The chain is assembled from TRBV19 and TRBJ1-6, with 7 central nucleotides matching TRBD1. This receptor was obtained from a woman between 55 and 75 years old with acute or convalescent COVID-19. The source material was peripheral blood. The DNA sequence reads TGTGCCAGTCAAACAGGGGTTTATAATTCACCCCTCCACTTT. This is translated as CASQTGVYNSPLHF.